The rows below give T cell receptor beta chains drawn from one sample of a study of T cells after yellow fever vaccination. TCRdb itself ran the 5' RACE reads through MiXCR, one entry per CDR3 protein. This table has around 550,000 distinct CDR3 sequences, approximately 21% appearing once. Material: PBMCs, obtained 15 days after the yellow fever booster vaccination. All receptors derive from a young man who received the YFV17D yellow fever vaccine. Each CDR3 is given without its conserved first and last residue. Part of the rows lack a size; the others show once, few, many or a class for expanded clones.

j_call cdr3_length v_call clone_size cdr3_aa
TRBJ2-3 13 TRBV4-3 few ASSQDLTSTDTQY
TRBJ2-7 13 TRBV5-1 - ASSLVGQGLNEQY
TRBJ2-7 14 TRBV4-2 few ASSQEGSSPGWEQY
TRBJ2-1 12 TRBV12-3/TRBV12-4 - ASSRKTGNHEQF
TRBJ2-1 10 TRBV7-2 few ASSLDRAEQF
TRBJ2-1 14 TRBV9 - ASSPRTSGLWNEQF
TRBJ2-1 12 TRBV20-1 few SARRGFSYNEQF
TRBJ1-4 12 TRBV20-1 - SARDLRSTEKLF
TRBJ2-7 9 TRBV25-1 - ASRLGFEQY
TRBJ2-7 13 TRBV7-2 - ASSPRGGIPYEQY